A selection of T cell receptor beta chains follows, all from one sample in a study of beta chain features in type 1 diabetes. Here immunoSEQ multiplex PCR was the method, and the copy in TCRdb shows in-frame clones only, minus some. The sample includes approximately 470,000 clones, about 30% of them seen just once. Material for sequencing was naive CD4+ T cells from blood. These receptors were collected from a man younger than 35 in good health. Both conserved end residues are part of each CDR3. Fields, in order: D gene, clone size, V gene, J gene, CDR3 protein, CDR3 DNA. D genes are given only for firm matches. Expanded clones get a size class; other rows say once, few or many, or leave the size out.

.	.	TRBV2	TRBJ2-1	CASSPGTGGYNEQFF	TGTGCCAGCAGCCCCGGGACCGGGGGTTACAATGAGCAGTTCTTC
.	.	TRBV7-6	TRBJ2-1	CASSFRDGSYNEQFF	TGTGCCAGCAGCTTTCGGGACGGCTCCTACAATGAGCAGTTCTTC
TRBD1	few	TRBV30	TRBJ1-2	CAWSPRTTGSYRYGYTF	TGTGCCTGGAGTCCAAGGACGACAGGGAGCTACCGCTATGGCTACACCTTC
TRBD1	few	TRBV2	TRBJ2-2	CASSGQGVANTGELFF	TGTGCCAGCAGTGGACAGGGGGTAGCGAACACCGGGGAGCTGTTTTTT
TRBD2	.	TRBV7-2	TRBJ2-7	CASSLTTSGSYEQYF	TGTGCCAGCAGCTTAACAACTAGCGGGAGCTACGAGCAGTACTTC
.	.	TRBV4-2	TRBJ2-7	CASSQVGHAGSYEQYF	TGTGCCAGCAGCCAAGTCGGACACGCTGGGTCCTACGAGCAGTACTTC
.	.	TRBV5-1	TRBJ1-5	CASSLNPPGPGTLNQPQHF	TGCGCCAGCAGCTTGAACCCACCGGGGCCAGGGACCTTAAATCAGCCCCAGCATTTT
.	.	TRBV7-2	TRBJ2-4	CASSLTGGHIQYF	TGTGCCAGCAGCTTAACTGGTGGACACATTCAGTACTTC
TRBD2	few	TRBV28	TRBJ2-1	CASSSPAGGIHNEQFF	TGTGCCAGCAGTTCCCCCGCGGGAGGCATCCACAATGAGCAGTTCTTC
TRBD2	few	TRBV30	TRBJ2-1	CAWSLGSGIEQFF	TGTGCCTGGTCTCTCGGTAGCGGGATCGAGCAGTTCTTC
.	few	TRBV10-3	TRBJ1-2	CAISGTLSGYTF	TGTGCCATCAGTGGGACATTATCCGGCTACACCTTC
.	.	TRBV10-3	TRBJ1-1	CAISESAFLNTEAFF	TGTGCCATCAGTGAGTCGGCCTTTTTGAACACTGAAGCTTTCTTT
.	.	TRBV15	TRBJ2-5	CATTPDGYQETQYF	TGTGCCACCACCCCGGACGGATACCAAGAGACCCAGTACTTC
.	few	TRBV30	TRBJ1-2	CAWSGYYGYTF	TGTGCCTGGAGTGGATATTATGGCTACACCTTC
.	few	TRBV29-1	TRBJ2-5	CSVSGLAQETQYF	TGCAGCGTGAGTGGCTTAGCTCAAGAGACCCAGTACTTC
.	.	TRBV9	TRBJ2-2	CASTVRAGDTGELFF	TGTGCCAGCACAGTACGGGCAGGGGACACCGGGGAGCTGTTTTTT
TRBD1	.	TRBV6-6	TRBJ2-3	CASSYIQGALNTQYF	TGTGCCAGCAGTTACATACAGGGGGCGTTAAATACGCAGTATTTT
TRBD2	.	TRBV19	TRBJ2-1	CASKKTSGSYNEQFF	TGTGCCAGTAAAAAGACTAGCGGGAGCTACAATGAGCAGTTCTTC
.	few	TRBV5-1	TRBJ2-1	CASTSLGAGYNEQFF	TGCGCCAGCACCTCCTTGGGGGCAGGGTACAATGAGCAGTTCTTC
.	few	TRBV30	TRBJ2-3	CAWSVGDYGTDTQYF	TGTGCCTGGAGTGTCGGGGATTATGGCACAGATACGCAGTATTTT
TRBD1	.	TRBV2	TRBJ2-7	CASRDRAYEQYF	TGTGCCAGCAGGGACAGGGCCTACGAGCAGTACTTC
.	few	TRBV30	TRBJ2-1	CACQSYNEQFF	TGTGCCTGCCAGAGTTACAATGAGCAGTTCTTC
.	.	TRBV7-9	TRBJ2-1	CASSAGTRGGNEQFF	TGTGCCAGCAGCGCCGGGACCAGAGGGGGCAATGAGCAGTTCTTC
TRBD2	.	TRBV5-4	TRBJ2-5	CASSLLGGRVQETQYF	TGTGCCAGCAGCTTGCTTGGCGGGAGGGTCCAAGAGACCCAGTACTTC
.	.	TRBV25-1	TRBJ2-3	CASTPSLTSDTQYF	TGTGCCAGCACTCCTAGCCTGACGTCCGATACGCAGTATTTT
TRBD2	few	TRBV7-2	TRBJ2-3	CASSPRSRTSGPDTQYF	TGTGCCAGCAGCCCACGGAGCCGGACTAGCGGCCCAGATACGCAGTATTTT
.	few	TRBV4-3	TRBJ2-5	CASSQDGRGETQYF	TGCGCCAGCAGCCAAGATGGCAGGGGAGAGACCCAGTACTTC
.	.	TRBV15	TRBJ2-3	CATSTRNPTDTQYF	TGTGCCACCAGCACGCGGAACCCCACAGATACGCAGTATTTT
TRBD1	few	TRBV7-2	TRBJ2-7	CASSLGQGNYEQYF	TGTGCCAGCAGCTTAGGACAGGGCAACTACGAGCAGTACTTC
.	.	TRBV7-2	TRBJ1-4	CASSLARNEKLFF	TGTGCCAGCAGCTTAGCCAGGAATGAAAAACTGTTTTTT
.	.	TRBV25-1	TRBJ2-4	CASSGEGVKNIQYF	TGTGCCAGCAGTGGTGAGGGTGTGAAAAACATTCAGTACTTC
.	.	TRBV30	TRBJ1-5	CAWSLGTQPQHF	TGTGCCTGGAGTTTGGGGACTCAGCCCCAGCATTTT
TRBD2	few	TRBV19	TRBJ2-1	CASSIDGSGMSEQFF	TGTGCCAGTAGTATAGATGGGAGCGGGATGAGTGAGCAGTTCTTC
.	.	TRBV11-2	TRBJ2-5	CASSFRSLETQYF	TGTGCCAGCAGCTTTAGATCATTAGAGACCCAGTACTTC
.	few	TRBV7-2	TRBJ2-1	CASSPQRVEQFF	TGTGCCAGCAGCCCCCAGCGAGTTGAGCAGTTCTTC
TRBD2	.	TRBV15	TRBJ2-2	CATSRGLAVNTGELFF	TGTGCCACCAGCAGGGGACTAGCGGTGAACACCGGGGAGCTGTTTTTT
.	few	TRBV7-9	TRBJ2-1	CASSLSYTYNEQFF	TGTGCCAGCAGCCTGAGCTATACCTACAATGAGCAGTTCTTC
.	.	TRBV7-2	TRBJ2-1	CASSSSGRSYNEQFF	TGTGCCAGCAGCTCAAGTGGCCGATCCTACAATGAGCAGTTCTTC
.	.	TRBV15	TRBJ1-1	CATSQPSGANTEAFF	TGTGCCACCAGCCAACCATCAGGGGCAAACACTGAAGCTTTCTTT
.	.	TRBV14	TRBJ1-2	CASSQGGLSYGYTF	TGTGCCAGCAGCCAAGGGGGACTGAGCTATGGCTACACCTTC
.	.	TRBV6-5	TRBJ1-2	CASSYGGYGYTF	TGTGCCAGCAGTTACGGGGGATATGGCTACACCTTC
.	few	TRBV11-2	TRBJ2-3	CASSFSGLSTDTQYF	TGTGCCAGCAGCTTTTCCGGACTTAGCACAGATACGCAGTATTTT